These T cell receptor beta chains were read from a single sample in a study of blood T cell repertoires in COVID-19. Repertoires were generated with immunoSEQ multiplex PCR, while TCRdb's copy carries only in-frame clones and drops some. The data hold under 200,000 clones, with 85% to 90% observed a single time. Sequences were obtained from peripheral blood. The origin of the receptors is a middle-aged man with active or convalescent COVID-19. Each CDR3 is given with its conserved first and last residue. A D gene is named only where the DNA matches it firmly. Clone size is shown for a subset of rows, as once, few, many or a class of expanded clone.

cdr3_nt cdr3_aa j_call v_call clone_size d_call
TGTGCCAGTAGTATCAACCTACGTCCCATCTGGGAGCAGTACTTC CASSINLRPIWEQYF TRBJ2-7 TRBV19 NA NA
TGTGCCAGCGGTCAGGCCACTGAAGCTTTCTTT CASGQATEAFF TRBJ1-1 TRBV6-5 NA NA
TGTGCCAGCAGCTCAAAAAGCCTTAGCGGGAGGGCCGCCTACAATGAGCAGTTCTTC CASSSKSLSGRAAYNEQFF TRBJ2-1 TRBV11-2 NA TRBD2
TGTGCCAGCAGTTTGCGGGAGAACACTGAAGCTTTCTTT CASSLRENTEAFF TRBJ1-1 TRBV12-3/TRBV12-4 NA NA
TGTGCCAGCAGCCTGAGACAGGGTTGGACTGAAGCTTTCTTT CASSLRQGWTEAFF TRBJ1-1 TRBV3-1/TRBV3-2 NA TRBD1
TGTGCCAGCAGTTGGGTCGGACAGACGAACACTGAAGCTTTCTTT CASSWVGQTNTEAFF TRBJ1-1 TRBV28 once NA
TGTGCCAGCAGATTCACAGGGATGGTTGAAAAACTGTTTTTT CASRFTGMVEKLFF TRBJ1-4 TRBV3-1/TRBV3-2 NA NA
TGCGCCAGCAGCTTGGCTGAGGACAGTCAAGACACTGAAGCTTTCTTT CASSLAEDSQDTEAFF TRBJ1-1 TRBV5-1 NA NA
TGTGCCAGCAGCTTAGCACGGCGGCCAGAGACCCAGTACTTC CASSLARRPETQYF TRBJ2-5 TRBV7-2 NA NA
TGTGCCAGCAGCCGCCGGGCCAGGGGGCAAGAGACCCAGTACTTC CASSRRARGQETQYF TRBJ2-5 TRBV3-1/TRBV3-2 NA TRBD1
TGTGCCTGGAGGGTCGTCGGGGGTACCGGGGAGCTGTTTTTT CAWRVVGGTGELFF TRBJ2-2 TRBV30 NA NA
TGTGCCAGCAGTTACTATGCTGGGACAGGGCCCGGGGAGCTGTTTTTT CASSYYAGTGPGELFF TRBJ2-2 TRBV6-5 NA TRBD1
TGTGCCACCAGTGATTTTTCGCAGGGGATGTACAATGAGCAGTTCTTC CATSDFSQGMYNEQFF TRBJ2-1 TRBV24-1 NA NA
TGTGCCAGCAGCTTGAGTGGCCTCACCTACGAGCAGTACTTC CASSLSGLTYEQYF TRBJ2-7 TRBV5-5 NA NA
TGTGCCAGCAGTTTAAATCAGGGGGCCATCACATATCCCTACGAGCAGTACTTC CASSLNQGAITYPYEQYF TRBJ2-7 TRBV27 NA TRBD1
TGTGCCAGCAGCGAACCGGGACTCCTATACAATGAGCAGTTCTTC CASSEPGLLYNEQFF TRBJ2-1 TRBV7-2 NA NA
TGCGCCAGCAGCCAAGAAGCCGGGATGAGCAATCAGCCCCAGCATTTT CASSQEAGMSNQPQHF TRBJ1-5 TRBV4-1 NA NA
TGTGCCTGGATTCAGGGGGGTAGGACTGAAGCTTTCTTT CAWIQGGRTEAFF TRBJ1-1 TRBV30 NA TRBD1
TGCGCCAGCGGGAGGGACATAGGAGCCAGACGGGCCAACGTCCTGACTTTC CASGRDIGARRANVLTF TRBJ2-6 TRBV5-1 NA NA
TGTGCCAGCAGCCACCCGAGGACTAGCGGGAGGAACTCACAAGAGACCCAGTACTTC CASSHPRTSGRNSQETQYF TRBJ2-5 TRBV7-2 NA TRBD2
TGTGCCAGCAGCCCCCTCCGGGCTAGCGGGTTTTACGAGCAGTACTTC CASSPLRASGFYEQYF TRBJ2-7 TRBV5-8 NA TRBD2
TGTGCCAGCAGCGTAGACCCAGGGGGAATCTCGGAACCCCTCCACTTT CASSVDPGGISEPLHF TRBJ1-6 TRBV9 NA TRBD1
TGTGCCAGTAGGAACCTAACAGGGGGATGGAACACTGAAGCTTTCTTT CASRNLTGGWNTEAFF TRBJ1-1 TRBV19 NA TRBD1
TGTGCCAGCAGCTTAGGTGGCACCGCCTATGGCTACACCTTC CASSLGGTAYGYTF TRBJ1-2 TRBV7-8 NA NA
TGCGCCAGCAGCTTGAATTGGCAGGCTGAAGCTTTCTTT CASSLNWQAEAFF TRBJ1-1 TRBV5-1 NA NA
TGCGCCAGCAGCCAAGTTGGGACAGGGAACTGGAATTCACCCCTCCACTTT CASSQVGTGNWNSPLHF TRBJ1-6 TRBV4-1 NA TRBD1
TGTGCCAGCAGCAAGAGACAGGGTGACTACGAGCAGTACTTC CASSKRQGDYEQYF TRBJ2-7 TRBV7-2 NA TRBD1
TGTGCCAGCAGTCCCGGAATTGGGGCCGGAGATACGCAGTATTTT CASSPGIGAGDTQYF TRBJ2-3 TRBV27 NA NA
TGTGCCAGCAGCCAAGTTAGCGGGAGGCGCGGGGAGCTGTTTTTT CASSQVSGRRGELFF TRBJ2-2 TRBV3-1/TRBV3-2 NA TRBD2
TGTGCCAGCAGCCCAGCGGGAGTGGAACAGTTCTTC CASSPAGVEQFF TRBJ2-1 TRBV7-6 NA TRBD2
TGTGCCAGCAGCCTACAGACAGGGGCCGACCATGGCTACACCTTC CASSLQTGADHGYTF TRBJ1-2 TRBV13 once TRBD1
TGTGCCCGCAGCGGGGGGGGCAGGGTTGAGGGTCAGCCCCAGCATTTT CARSGGGRVEGQPQHF TRBJ1-5 TRBV5-5 once NA
TGTGCCAGCAGTAAGGGGGAGACCCAGTACTTC CASSKGETQYF TRBJ2-5 TRBV6-6 few NA
TGTGCCAGCAGCTCCATAGGACAGGGTCTCTACGAGCAGTACTTC CASSSIGQGLYEQYF TRBJ2-7 TRBV7-2 NA TRBD1
TGCAGCGTTGCGGGTAGCGGGAGCGGAGAGACCCAGTACTTC CSVAGSGSGETQYF TRBJ2-5 TRBV29-1 NA TRBD2
TGCGCCAGCAGCCGGGACAGGGGTGTGACTGAAGCTTTCTTT CASSRDRGVTEAFF TRBJ1-1 TRBV5-1 NA TRBD1
TGTGCCAGCTCACCCCTCGGGGAGCTGTTTTTT CASSPLGELFF TRBJ2-2 TRBV18 NA NA
TGTGCCAGTAGTCCTCTTCGGACTAGCGGGGAATACAATGAGCAGTTCTTC CASSPLRTSGEYNEQFF TRBJ2-1 TRBV19 once TRBD2